These 2 T cell receptor beta chains originate from one sample sequenced in a study of blood T cell repertoires in COVID-19. Method: immunoSEQ multiplex PCR; TCRdb's copy keeps in-frame clones and lacks some. The sample holds about 260,000 clones, roughly 90% seen once. Sample: PBMCs or T cells enriched from blood (not recorded which). The receptors were gathered from a woman aged 50 to 65 who had recovered from COVID-19.

This clone came up a few times. This chain joins TRBV5-5 and TRBJ1-5; a weak D match, TRBD1 (6 bases). The CDR3 is made up of 14 amino acids. Trimming left V 7 bases short and J 3 bases short, with 14 bases between. Germline CDR1 SGHKS, CDR2 YYEKEE (reference sequence). In DNA form, the CDR3 reads TGTGCCAGCGCCCTGCAGGGGTTCAATCAGCCCCAGCATTTT. Amino acid sequence: CASALQGFNQPQHF.

The chain has TRBV28 and TRBJ2-7; the D gene is possibly TRBD1 (5 bases). V lost 3 bases and J 3 bases, leaving 12 bases between the germline ends. Germline V gives CDR1 MDHEN, CDR2 SYDVKM. The CDR3 loop spans 14 amino acids. The chain's CDR3 is CASSLAGLGYEQYF. The CDR3 DNA reads TGTGCCAGCAGTTTGGCAGGGTTAGGCTACGAGCAGTACTTC.